A selection of T cell receptor beta chains follows, all from one sample in a study of T cells in Graves' hyperthyroidism and ophthalmopathy. TCRdb itself ran the multiplex PCR reads through MiXCR, one entry per CDR3 protein. The table includes roughly 300,000 distinct CDR3 sequences, around 14% detected once. Sample: blood. Receptors were obtained from a woman aged 25 to 45 with Graves' hyperthyroidism. Each CDR3 is given with its conserved first and last residue. D genes are given only for firm matches. Part of the rows lack a size; the others show once, few, many or a class for expanded clones.

>TRBV29-1|few|TRBJ2-2|TRBD2
CSVVSPSGNTGELFF
TGCAGCGTTGTCAGCCCTAGCGGGAACACCGGGGAGCTGTTTTTT
>TRBV24-1|.|TRBJ2-7|.
CAPRGFCVYEQYF
TGTGCCCCCCGGGGGTTTTGCGTCTACGAGCAGTACTTC
>TRBV4-2|few|TRBJ2-7|.
CASSHTTGAPEQYF
TGTGCCAGCAGCCATACTACCGGGGCCCCCGAGCAGTACTTC
>TRBV15|few|TRBJ1-5|.
CATSRDPFERDQPQHF
TGTGCCACCAGCAGAGATCCTTTCGAGCGGGATCAGCCCCAGCATTTT
>TRBV19|once|TRBJ2-3|.
CASSVPASTDTQYF
TGTGCCAGTAGTGTTCCAGCGAGCACAGATACGCAGTATTTT
>TRBV20-1|.|TRBJ1-1|.
CSASLQGRNTEAFF
TGCAGTGCTAGCCTACAGGGCAGGAACACTGAAGCTTTCTTT
>TRBV20-1|many|TRBJ2-1|.
CSAPKPGPGDNEQFF
TGCAGTGCCCCTAAACCGGGCCCGGGGGACAATGAGCAGTTCTTC
>TRBV20-1|many|TRBJ2-7|TRBD2
CSAQGLADPTYEQYF
TGCAGTGCCCAAGGCCTAGCGGACCCTACCTACGAGCAGTACTTC
>TRBV7-2|many|TRBJ1-1|.
CASSFRALGGTEAFF
TGTGCCAGCAGCTTTAGGGCGTTGGGTGGCACTGAAGCTTTCTTT
>TRBV28|many|TRBJ2-1|TRBD2
CASSASGRDGGEQFF
TGTGCCAGCAGTGCTAGCGGGAGAGACGGCGGTGAGCAGTTCTTC
>TRBV20-1|.|TRBJ2-2|.
CSAPGPGELFF
TGCAGTGCACCCGGCCCCGGGGAGCTGTTTTTT
>TRBV15|few|TRBJ2-7|.
CATNRDQEQYF
TGTGCCACCAACAGAGATCAAGAGCAGTACTTC
>TRBV6-1|.|TRBJ2-2|.
CASTLGNTGELFF
TGTGCCAGCACACTGGGGAACACCGGGGAGCTGTTTTTT
>TRBV2|many|TRBJ1-5|TRBD1
CASSGGQGDYRPQHF
TGTGCCAGCAGTGGGGGACAGGGAGATTATCGGCCCCAGCATTTT
>TRBV7-9|.|TRBJ1-1|.
CASSRQSAGNTEAFF
TGTGCCAGCAGCCGACAATCCGCGGGGAACACTGAAGCTTTCTTT
>TRBV6-2/TRBV6-3|.|TRBJ2-3|.
CASRFSADTQYF
TGTGCCAGCAGATTTTCGGCAGATACGCAGTATTTT
>TRBV14|many|TRBJ2-3|.
CASNHRDTDTDTQYF
TGTGCCAGCAACCACCGGGACACGGACACAGATACGCAGTATTTT
>TRBV2|once|TRBJ2-1|.
CASRTGRGAYNEQFF
TGTGCCAGCAGAACAGGGAGGGGGGCCTACAATGAGCAGTTCTTC
>TRBV28|many|TRBJ2-2|.
CASSLTATGELFF
TGTGCCAGCAGTTTAACAGCCACCGGGGAGCTGTTTTTT
>TRBV19|many|TRBJ2-2|.
CASSITAPSTGELFF
TGTGCCAGTAGTATCACCGCACCTAGTACCGGGGAGCTGTTTTTT
>TRBV7-9|.|TRBJ2-4|TRBD1
CASSSDAWTGRYIQYF
TGTGCCAGCAGCTCGGATGCCTGGACAGGGCGGTACATTCAGTACTTC
>TRBV7-3|.|TRBJ2-2|.
CASSQGQLVTGELFF
TGTGCCAGCAGCCAAGGACAGTTGGTCACCGGGGAGCTGTTTTTT
>TRBV29-1|few|TRBJ2-7|TRBD1
CSVARDSPYEQYF
TGCAGCGTTGCGAGGGACAGTCCCTACGAGCAGTACTTC
>TRBV19|many|TRBJ2-7|TRBD1
CASSSGTGDYEQYF
TGTGCCAGTAGTAGCGGGACAGGGGACTACGAGCAGTACTTC
>TRBV4-3|.|TRBJ1-4|.
CASSRNQQGEKLFF
TGCGCCAGCAGCCGGAACCAACAGGGAGAAAAACTGTTTTTT
>TRBV7-9|few|TRBJ1-2|TRBD1
CASSLVGTGGHGYTF
TGTGCCAGCAGCTTAGTAGGGACAGGGGGCCATGGCTACACCTTC
>TRBV29-1|.|TRBJ1-2|.
CSVERELGYTF
TGCAGCGTTGAGCGGGAACTCGGCTACACCTTC
>TRBV7-8|few|TRBJ1-1|.
CASSLRPAEAFF
TGTGCCAGCAGCTTACGGCCGGCTGAAGCTTTCTTT
>TRBV5-5|few|TRBJ1-2|TRBD1
CASSPPTGTNGYTF
TGTGCCAGCAGCCCCCCGACAGGGACGAATGGCTACACCTTC
>TRBV7-2|.|TRBJ2-4|.
CASTPDTLAKNIQYF
TGTGCCAGCACCCCGGACACCCTAGCCAAAAACATTCAGTACTTC
>TRBV12-3/TRBV12-4|few|TRBJ2-1|.
CASLKMGVQFF
TGTGCCAGCTTAAAAATGGGTGTGCAGTTCTTC
>TRBV9|few|TRBJ1-2|.
CASSGQVIGYTF
TGTGCCAGCAGCGGACAGGTGATTGGCTACACCTTC
>TRBV15|many|TRBJ1-1|TRBD1
CATSTKGQGVVTEAFF
TGTGCCACCAGCACAAAGGGACAGGGGGTTGTCACTGAAGCTTTCTTT
>TRBV7-9|.|TRBJ2-1|.
CASSSAPASEQFF
TGTGCCAGCAGCTCGGCACCCGCTTCCGAGCAGTTCTTC
>TRBV19|.|TRBJ1-6|.
CASRGASSYNSPLHF
TGTGCCAGCAGAGGAGCGAGCTCCTATAATTCACCCCTCCACTTT
>TRBV30|.|TRBJ2-6|TRBD1
CAWRDRGAHVLTF
TGTGCCTGGAGGGACAGGGGGGCCCACGTCCTGACTTTC
>TRBV20-1|.|TRBJ2-3|TRBD1
CSARGAGQGSTDTQYF
TGCAGTGCTAGGGGGGCGGGACAGGGCAGTACAGATACGCAGTATTTT
>TRBV30|many|TRBJ2-5|.
CAWNTGPETQYF
TGTGCCTGGAATACAGGGCCAGAGACCCAGTACTTC
>TRBV5-1|few|TRBJ2-3|.
CASSGLMGTDTQYF
TGCGCCAGCAGCGGATTAATGGGCACAGATACGCAGTATTTT
>TRBV19|many|TRBJ2-5|.
CASSIGDGQETQYF
TGTGCCAGTAGTATAGGAGACGGCCAAGAGACCCAGTACTTC
>TRBV29-1|few|TRBJ2-3|.
CSVEDQTSRTDTQYF
TGCAGCGTTGAAGATCAGACCTCCCGCACAGATACGCAGTATTTT
>TRBV2|many|TRBJ1-1|.
CASSEAVGAFF
TGTGCCAGCAGTGAAGCGGTGGGAGCTTTCTTT
>TRBV9|few|TRBJ2-1|TRBD2
CASSVAGGSINEQFF
TGTGCCAGCAGCGTAGCTGGCGGGAGTATCAATGAGCAGTTCTTC
>TRBV6-1|few|TRBJ2-1|TRBD2
CASSAGGSYNEQFF
TGTGCCAGTTCCGCGGGAGGGTCCTACAATGAGCAGTTCTTC
>TRBV28|many|TRBJ2-4|.
CASSLQGPAKNIQYF
TGTGCCAGCAGTTTACAAGGACCGGCCAAAAACATTCAGTACTTC
>TRBV2|.|TRBJ1-1|.
CASSNPRGTNTEAFF
TGTGCCAGCAGTAATCCCAGGGGAACAAACACTGAAGCTTTCTTT
>TRBV9|few|TRBJ1-1|TRBD1
CASSVDRGIGTEAFF
TGTGCCAGCAGCGTAGACAGGGGAATAGGGACTGAAGCTTTCTTT
>TRBV3-1|.|TRBJ2-7|TRBD2
CASSLQGRAGDEQYF
TGTGCCAGCAGCCTTCAAGGGAGGGCGGGAGACGAGCAGTACTTC
>TRBV2|.|TRBJ1-2|.
CASRGQRYGYTF
TGTGCCAGCAGAGGACAGCGCTATGGCTACACCTTC
>TRBV20-1|.|TRBJ2-2|TRBD2
CSARVPGLAGGQSGELFF
TGCAGTGCTAGAGTACCGGGACTAGCGGGAGGGCAGTCCGGGGAGCTGTTTTTT
>TRBV24-1|once|TRBJ2-4|.
CATSETGTKVNIQYF
TGTGCCACCAGTGAAACCGGGACAAAAGTGAACATTCAGTACTTC
>TRBV5-1|many|TRBJ1-1|.
CASSMDTNTEAFF
TGCGCCAGCAGCATGGACACGAACACTGAAGCTTTCTTT
>TRBV6-1|.|TRBJ1-4|TRBD1
CASAARTGGSEKLFF
TGTGCCAGCGCTGCCCGGACAGGGGGTAGTGAAAAACTGTTTTTT
>TRBV6-1|many|TRBJ2-3|.
CASSVSALTDTQYF
TGTGCCAGCAGTGTCTCGGCCCTCACAGATACGCAGTATTTT
>TRBV20-1|.|TRBJ2-1|.
CSAGRSGSSSYNEQFF
TGCAGTGCCGGCCGTAGCGGATCAAGCTCCTACAATGAGCAGTTCTTC
>TRBV16|.|TRBJ1-5|.
CASSRGQPGAGAQHF
TGTGCCAGCAGCCGAGGGCAGCCCGGTGCGGGGGCCCAGCATTTT
>TRBV5-1|many|TRBJ1-1|TRBD1
CASRRDRQNTEAFF
TGCGCCAGCAGGAGGGACAGGCAGAACACTGAAGCTTTCTTT
>TRBV12-3/TRBV12-4|many|TRBJ1-4|.
CASSPKPPPTNEKLFF
TGTGCCAGCAGTCCGAAACCGCCCCCAACTAATGAAAAACTGTTTTTT
>TRBV15|.|TRBJ2-7|.
CATSRALDYEQYF
TGTGCCACCAGCAGAGCCTTGGACTACGAGCAGTACTTC
>TRBV11-2|many|TRBJ2-7|.
CASSQYSDEQYF
TGTGCCAGCAGCCAATACAGCGACGAGCAGTACTTC